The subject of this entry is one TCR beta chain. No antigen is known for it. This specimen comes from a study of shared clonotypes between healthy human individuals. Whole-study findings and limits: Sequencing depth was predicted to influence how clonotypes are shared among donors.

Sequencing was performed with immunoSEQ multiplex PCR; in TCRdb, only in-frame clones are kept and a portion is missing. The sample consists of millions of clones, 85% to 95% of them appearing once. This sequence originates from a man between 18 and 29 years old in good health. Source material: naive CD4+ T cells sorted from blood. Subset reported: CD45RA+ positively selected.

The CDR3 protein is CASGLEVVGELFF. CDR3 in DNA: TGTGCTAGTGGTTTGGAGGTAGTCGGGGAGCTGTTTTTT. V and J are TRBV12-5 and TRBJ2-2; D is unclear. This CDR3 has 13 amino acids. V was pared by 1 base and J by 7 bases, with 7 bases between. CDR1 and CDR2 from the germline V gene are LGHNT and FRNRAP.